This T cell receptor (beta chain) was observed in a study of technical replicates of blood from several donors. TCRdb keeps only in-frame clones here, not all; method: immunoSEQ multiplex PCR. The table shows 55,000 to 60,000 clones, with 93% occurring only once. The CDR3 spans 13 residues. Germline lookup yields CDR1 LNHDA and CDR2 SQIVND (reference sequence). After removal of 6 bases from V and 4 bases from J, the junction contained 2 bases not matched to a gene. The gene calls are TRBV19 and TRBJ2-5, with 10 positions matching TRBD2. Sample: PBMCs. The receptor comes from a human donor in good health. Some clones in this sample may be carry-over from other donors' samples. CDR3 nucleotide sequence: TGTGCCAGTAGAGCGGGGGGGCTAGAGACCCAGTACTTC. Residues: CASRAGGLETQYF.